This TCR beta chain emerged from a study of T-cell memory formation after mild COVID-19. Study in general: TCR clusters mostly belonged to single donors. Study-level findings and limits: CD8+ contracting clones occupied EMRA, while CD4+ ones occupied mainly CM and EM. CD4+ bias marked clones expanding day 15 to 37, unlike balanced contracting clones.

Employing constant-segment primers, 5'RACE generated TCR alpha and TCR beta cDNA libraries bearing sample barcodes and UMIs. TCRdb fed the 5' RACE reads into MiXCR, producing one record per CDR3 protein. The sample lists just under 550,000 distinct CDR3 sequences, about a fifth seen once, with approximately 13% in the top ten. The V and J ends lost 0 bases and 1 base respectively, with 15 bases between them. Germline lookup yields CDR1 KGHSH and CDR2 LQKENI. This CDR3 is built from 17 residues. Regarding this clonotype: Its specificity is not known.

The genes are TRBV18 and TRBJ1-1, with D tentatively TRBD1 (5 bases). Sequenced sample: PBMCs or a T cell subset sorted from them (not recorded which). This TCR was sampled from an adult woman who had mild COVID-19 (a few samples of this study predate the infection). Cell type and time point are not known. As DNA, the CDR3 is TGTGCCAGCTCACCACCGACGCTGACGGGGCGGAACACTGAAGCTTTCTTT. Protein product: CASSPPTLTGRNTEAFF. The full variable domain, in which reference TRBV18 and TRBJ1-1 provide the parts outside the CDR3, is NAGVMQNPRHLVRRRGQEARLRCSPMKGHSHVYWYRQLPEEGLKFMVYLQKENIIDESGMPKERFSAEFPKEGPSILRIQQVVRGDSAAYFCASSPPTLTGRNTEAFFGQGTRLTVV.